This T cell receptor (beta chain) derives from a study of cytomegalovirus exposure and HLA in healthy donors. Overall study context: Tens of millions of unique TCRs from HLA-typed donors made up an early data release.

60 Vbeta and 13 Jbeta primers were used in PCR. Method: immunoSEQ multiplex PCR; TCRdb's copy keeps in-frame clones and lacks some. The data show roughly 120,000 clones, roughly four fifths seen once. Worth noting for this clone: The antigen is undetermined.

Study findings and constraints: The authors reported that TCR beta sequences could predict HLA-A and HLA-B alleles. These predictions were accurate for most subjects in the first cohort. A later analysis found TCR association rates differed by HLA locus, highest for DRB1 and lowest for HLA-C. The authors confirmed in vitro that a few CMV-associated chains were specific for CMV antigens.

CDR1 SGHRS and CDR2 YFSETQ come from the germline V gene. The V segment lost 1 base and the J segment 5 bases; nucleotides outside the gene matches: 6. The CDR3 consists of 15 residues. The rearrangement links TRBV5-1 to TRBJ2-5, with 9 bases fitting TRBD2. The source of this sequence is a man aged 25 to 40 in good health and CMV-seropositive. Sequencing input: PBMCs. The CDR3 spells CASSLISGSTETQYF. CDR3 coding DNA: TGCGCCAGCAGCTTGATTAGCGGGAGCACGGAGACCCAGTACTTC. Full variable domain (remainder filled in from reference TRBV5-1 and TRBJ2-5): KAGVTQTPRYLIKTRGQQVTLSCSPISGHRSVSWYQQTPGQGLQFLFEYFSETQRNKGNFPGRFSGRQFSNSRSEMNVSTLELGDSALYLCASSLISGSTETQYFGPGTRLLVL.